The 2 T cell receptor beta chains presented below share a single source sample, sequenced in a study of blood T cell repertoires in COVID-19. Sequenced by immunoSEQ multiplex PCR; TCRdb stores in-frame clones only, minus some. The sample has 80,000 to 95,000 clones, around three quarters seen once. Sequenced material: peripheral blood. These receptors all stem from a woman between 50 and 59 years old with acute or convalescent COVID-19.

This clone appeared once. V gene TRBV6-1 combines with J gene TRBJ1-2; no firm D call. The CDR3 has 13 amino acids. Germline assignment: CDR1 MNHNS and CDR2 SASEGT. V gave up 2 bases and J gave up 1 base, with 5 bases separating them. Here the CDR3 reads CASSEFFNYGYTF. CDR3 nucleotide sequence: TGTGCCAGCAGTGAATTCTTTAACTATGGCTACACCTTC.

The chain combines TRBV5-6 with TRBJ1-2; 8 bases fit TRBD1. There are 15 residues in the CDR3. Trimming took 4 bases from V and 3 from J; bases not matched to a gene: 8. Germline V gene data show CDR1 as SGHDT and CDR2 as YYEEEE. DNA for the CDR3: TGTGCCAGCAGCCACGGGACAGGTTACGACTATGGCTACACCTTC. As protein: CASSHGTGYDYGYTF.